This T cell receptor (beta chain) was profiled in a study of beta chain features in type 1 diabetes. Study in general: Examination covered fewer than 110 million sorted cells spanning all samples.

What was sequenced were expressed TCRB transcripts, since all of the isolated RNA had been reverse transcribed. TCRdb's copy holds only in-frame clones and misses some; the assay was immunoSEQ multiplex PCR. The sample carries around 300,000 clones, approximately 9.9% recorded once. The germline V and J ends were trimmed by 4 bases and 2 bases, with 16 bases remaining between them. The CDR3 contains 15 residues. The V gene's germline CDR1 is SGHDT and CDR2 YYEEEE. Isolation of CD4+ naive, central memory, regulatory and stem cell-like memory cells was achieved by sorting via CD45RO/CCR7/CD25/CD127/CD95/CD27. General study points: Researchers reported that naive, central memory and Treg TCRB repertoires appeared more similar in patients than in healthy donors.

This clone was detected only a few times. No antigen is known for it. The rearrangement joins TRBV5-6 to TRBJ2-7; a weak D match, TRBD1 (8 bases). The sequence was obtained from a woman in her 30s in good health. Input material: naive CD4+ T cells from blood. CDR3 nucleotides: TGTGCCAGCAGCCCGACAGGGGAGGGCCCCTACGAGCAGTACTTC. The encoded protein is CASSPTGEGPYEQYF.